These T cell receptor beta chains were read from a single sample in a study of metastatic and nonmetastatic thyroid tumors. TCRdb recomputed clones from the PCR reads via MiXCR. The sample lists roughly 59,000 clones, about 17% occurring once. Material: blood. These receptors were taken from a male donor with papillary thyroid cancer or a benign thyroid nodule (not recorded which). Some clones in this sample may be carry-over from other donors' samples. Each CDR3 is given with its conserved first and last residue.

v_gene: TRBV20-1
j_gene: TRBJ2-7
CDR3aa: CSASVGGGFSYEQYF

v_gene: TRBV3-1
j_gene: TRBJ2-5
CDR3aa: CASSQRGTQETQYF

v_gene: TRBV6-2/TRBV6-3
j_gene: TRBJ1-1
CDR3aa: CASSLPTRETEAFF

v_gene: TRBV5-6
j_gene: TRBJ1-5
CDR3aa: CASSVRTGGNQPQHF

v_gene: TRBV6-2/TRBV6-3
j_gene: TRBJ1-5
CDR3aa: CASSYTLGERPWGHSNQPQHF

v_gene: TRBV6-1
j_gene: TRBJ2-7
CDR3aa: CASSEEAAVGVYEQYF

v_gene: TRBV11-2
j_gene: TRBJ1-3
CDR3aa: CASSLTPALLGNTIYF

v_gene: TRBV29-1
j_gene: TRBJ1-1
CDR3aa: CSVRGNNEAFF

v_gene: TRBV5-1
j_gene: TRBJ1-5
CDR3aa: CASSLGGGGDQPQHF

v_gene: TRBV29-1
j_gene: TRBJ2-5
CDR3aa: CSVGGQLAAHQETQYF

v_gene: TRBV6-6
j_gene: TRBJ1-6
CDR3aa: CASSYSGTGVGNSPLHF

v_gene: TRBV24-1
j_gene: TRBJ2-2
CDR3aa: CATSDHRDTGELFF

v_gene: TRBV11-1
j_gene: TRBJ2-7
CDR3aa: CASSLGLAGGVAYEQYF

v_gene: TRBV19
j_gene: TRBJ2-2
CDR3aa: CASSPAGMNTGELFF

v_gene: TRBV20-1
j_gene: TRBJ2-1
CDR3aa: CSARWDRSYNEQFF

v_gene: TRBV5-1
j_gene: TRBJ2-2
CDR3aa: CASSLTGTINTGELFF

v_gene: TRBV19
j_gene: TRBJ1-2
CDR3aa: CASSIPAYPAYGYTF

v_gene: TRBV2
j_gene: TRBJ2-5
CDR3aa: CASSADRTQETQYF

v_gene: TRBV5-1
j_gene: TRBJ2-7
CDR3aa: CAISPEAYEQYF

v_gene: TRBV5-1
j_gene: TRBJ1-1
CDR3aa: CASSLLPSDTEAFF

v_gene: TRBV11-2
j_gene: TRBJ2-5
CDR3aa: CASSLRDRAWETQYF

v_gene: TRBV4-1
j_gene: TRBJ2-4
CDR3aa: CASSQVPEGGKNIQYF

v_gene: TRBV30
j_gene: TRBJ2-3
CDR3aa: CAIPRALGTDTQYF

v_gene: TRBV12-3/TRBV12-4
j_gene: TRBJ1-3
CDR3aa: CASSLGIWGNTIYF

v_gene: TRBV6-5
j_gene: TRBJ1-4
CDR3aa: CASSYSGRGTEKLFF

v_gene: TRBV2
j_gene: TRBJ2-7
CDR3aa: CASLYRGGAYEQYF

v_gene: TRBV5-1
j_gene: TRBJ2-3
CDR3aa: CASSFPGGRSTDTQYF

v_gene: TRBV11-2
j_gene: TRBJ1-2
CDR3aa: CASSLDVQYYGYTF

v_gene: TRBV6-2/TRBV6-3
j_gene: TRBJ2-3
CDR3aa: CASSPGLASTDTQYF

v_gene: TRBV5-4
j_gene: TRBJ1-6
CDR3aa: CASSLKGEGSPLHF

v_gene: TRBV10-1
j_gene: TRBJ2-7
CDR3aa: CASPDASYEQYF

v_gene: TRBV11-2
j_gene: TRBJ1-4
CDR3aa: CASGNPNEKLFF

v_gene: TRBV5-1
j_gene: TRBJ1-5
CDR3aa: CARSLTGYTQPQHF

v_gene: TRBV6-2/TRBV6-3
j_gene: TRBJ2-1
CDR3aa: CASSSRQVRLYNEQFF

v_gene: TRBV6-4
j_gene: TRBJ2-1
CDR3aa: CASSTGQGARNEQFF

v_gene: TRBV6-2/TRBV6-3
j_gene: TRBJ2-4
CDR3aa: CASSYRGQGLNIQYF

v_gene: TRBV5-5
j_gene: TRBJ1-1
CDR3aa: CASSLGGVFTEAFF

v_gene: TRBV12-3/TRBV12-4
j_gene: TRBJ2-7
CDR3aa: CASSPAKLSASSYEQYF

v_gene: TRBV12-3/TRBV12-4
j_gene: TRBJ2-1
CDR3aa: CASSSLAGGPFNEQFF

v_gene: TRBV7-8
j_gene: TRBJ1-3
CDR3aa: CASTLSGTGAGNTIYF

v_gene: TRBV12-3/TRBV12-4
j_gene: TRBJ2-5
CDR3aa: CASSLARQETQYF

v_gene: TRBV10-3
j_gene: TRBJ2-4
CDR3aa: CAISESKGLAKNIQYF

v_gene: TRBV2
j_gene: TRBJ2-1
CDR3aa: CATRTSRYNEQFF

v_gene: TRBV12-3/TRBV12-4
j_gene: TRBJ2-5
CDR3aa: CASSSGHTQETQYF

v_gene: TRBV28
j_gene: TRBJ2-2
CDR3aa: CASSLGTSGKTGELFF

v_gene: TRBV7-2
j_gene: TRBJ1-1
CDR3aa: CASSLPRGAQAFF

v_gene: TRBV7-9
j_gene: TRBJ2-1
CDR3aa: CASSLARNEQFF

v_gene: TRBV7-6
j_gene: TRBJ1-4
CDR3aa: CASSLSGGDEKLFF

v_gene: TRBV20-1
j_gene: TRBJ1-1
CDR3aa: CSARTGTGVSNTEAFF

v_gene: TRBV6-2/TRBV6-3
j_gene: TRBJ2-7
CDR3aa: CASSYSPSGGYEQYF

v_gene: TRBV4-1
j_gene: TRBJ2-5
CDR3aa: CASSQGRTQYF

v_gene: TRBV24-1
j_gene: TRBJ2-1
CDR3aa: CATSDRAGREYFDEQFF

v_gene: TRBV6-5
j_gene: TRBJ1-2
CDR3aa: CASSYGTGQGYGYTF

v_gene: TRBV10-3
j_gene: TRBJ1-4
CDR3aa: CAIRQGENEKLFF

v_gene: TRBV6-1
j_gene: TRBJ2-1
CDR3aa: CASSRAGVPYNEQFF

v_gene: TRBV9
j_gene: TRBJ2-7
CDR3aa: CASSMAPGQTYEQYF

v_gene: TRBV11-3
j_gene: TRBJ2-2
CDR3aa: CASRKGGSTGELFF

v_gene: TRBV9
j_gene: TRBJ2-1
CDR3aa: CASIGAGGYNEQFF

v_gene: TRBV12-3/TRBV12-4
j_gene: TRBJ1-1
CDR3aa: CASSRTGTMNTEAFF